Following are 8 T cell receptor beta chains from one sample sequenced in a study of CDR3 diversity in severe acne. TCRdb called the PCR reads again in MiXCR, with one record for every CDR3 protein. Of around 83,000 distinct CDR3 sequences in the sample, about 53% were seen once. Material for sequencing was blood. The source of these receptors is a male donor with severe acne vulgaris.

This clonotype was observed a few times. V is TRBV5-6 and J is TRBJ1-1; D gene unclear. The CDR3 is 14 residues long. V was pared by 0 bases and J by 3 bases, with 9 bases between. Germline-derived CDR1 and CDR2 are SGHDT and YYEEEE. CDR3 sequence reads: CASSLVGLDTEAFF. DNA for the CDR3: TGTGCCAGCAGCTTGGTGGGATTGGACACTGAAGCTTTCTTT.

The gene calls are TRBV29-1 and TRBJ1-1; 7 positions agree with TRBD1. In germline, CDR1 is SQVTM, CDR2 ANQGSEA. V shed 3 bases and J 3 bases; nucleotides not matched to a gene: 4. The CDR3 is 13 residues long. The CDR3, as DNA: TGCAGCGTTGATATGGGACAGTACACTGAAGCTTTCTTT. Protein: CSVDMGQYTEAFF.

This clonotype occurred once. The chain joins TRBV13 to TRBJ2-1; the match to TRBD2 covers 13 bases. After removal of 4 bases from V and 15 bases from J, the junction contained 9 bases not matched to a gene. The CDR3 consists of 14 residues. Germline V gene lookup returns CDR1 PRHDT and CDR2 FYEKMQ (reference sequence). The CDR3 DNA sequence: TGTGCCAGCAGCTCGGGACTAGCGGGATCAGGGCCGTTCTTC. Amino acid sequence: CASSSGLAGSGPFF.

Worth noting for this clonotype: A much larger clone sits a single nucleotide away, making a read error possible. The chain links TRBV20-1 to TRBJ2-1; 8 nucleotides match TRBD1. V was pared by 5 bases and J by 9 bases, with 21 bases of the junction left unmatched. The V gene's germline CDR1 is DFQATT and CDR2 SNEGSKA (reference sequence). The CDR3 is 17 residues long. The CDR3 loop is CSAGYFNWRQGLFEQFF. In DNA, the CDR3 is TGCAGTGCTGGATATTTTAATTGGCGACAGGGGTTGTTTGAGCAGTTCTTC.

The chain uses TRBV24-1 and TRBJ2-7; TRBD1 matches 7 bases. There are 15 residues in the CDR3. J lost 4 bases, V lost 3 bases, and 8 bases had no gene match. CDR1 and CDR2 from the germline V gene are KGHDR and SFDVKD. CDR3 bases: TGTGCCACCAGTGATCCGGGACAGCGGAGATACGAGCAGTACTTC. Translating it yields CATSDPGQRRYEQYF.

The gene calls are TRBV6-5 and TRBJ1-5; weak D call: TRBD1 (6 bases). This CDR3 region has 16 residues. V was pared by 1 base and J by 2 bases, with 12 bases between. Germline V CDR1 and CDR2: MNHEY, SVGAGI. CDR3 bases: TGTGCCAGCAGTTACTTACAGGGTGGACGCAATCAGCCCCAGCATTTT. It specifies CASSYLQGGRNQPQHF.

As DNA, the CDR3 is TGTGCCAGCAGTGCGCATCTCATTGACAATCAGCCCCAGCATTTT. Amino acid sequence: CASSAHLIDNQPQHF. This chain connects TRBV6-1 to TRBJ1-5; D not certain. This CDR3 contains 15 residues. Per the germline V gene, CDR1 is MNHNS and CDR2 is SASEGT. Trimming took 4 bases from V and 3 from J, leaving 13 bases between them.

This clonotype is classed as medium-sized. The chain carries TRBV7-9 and TRBJ2-7, with 11 positions matching TRBD2. Trimming at V came to 4 bases and at J to 3 bases, leaving 5 bases not matched to a gene. This CDR3 is 15 amino acids long. Germline CDR1 and CDR2: SEHNR and FQNEAQ (reference sequence). DNA of the CDR3: TGTGCCAGCAGCTCTGAACTAGCGGGAGACTACGAGCAGTACTTC. As protein: CASSSELAGDYEQYF.